This note documents a single T cell receptor beta chain sequence. Germline V gene sequence: CDR1 MGHDK, CDR2 SYGVNS. Trimming took off 0 bases at V and 8 bases at J, with 13 bases between the two ends. The CDR3 totals 15 residues. Generated by immunoSEQ multiplex PCR, the TCRdb table keeps only in-frame clones and is missing some. The table lists about 150,000 clones, roughly 84% of them singletons. These data originate in a study of blood T cell repertoires in COVID-19. The chain recombines TRBV25-1 with TRBJ1-4; tentative D call: TRBD1 (6 bases). The sample taken for sequencing was peripheral blood. The receptor comes from a woman aged 45-65 years in a cohort sampled during active or convalescent COVID-19. The CDR3 nucleotides read TGTGCCAGCAGTGAATACTCAGGGGTAGGCGAAAAACTGTTTTTT. It codes for CASSEYSGVGEKLFF. Variable domain in full (rest from reference TRBV25-1 and TRBJ1-4): EADIYQTPRYLVIGTGKKITLECSQTMGHDKMYWYQQDPGMELHLIHYSYGVNSTEKGDLSSESTVSRIRTEHFPLTLESARPSHTSQYLCASSEYSGVGEKLFFGSGTQLSVL.